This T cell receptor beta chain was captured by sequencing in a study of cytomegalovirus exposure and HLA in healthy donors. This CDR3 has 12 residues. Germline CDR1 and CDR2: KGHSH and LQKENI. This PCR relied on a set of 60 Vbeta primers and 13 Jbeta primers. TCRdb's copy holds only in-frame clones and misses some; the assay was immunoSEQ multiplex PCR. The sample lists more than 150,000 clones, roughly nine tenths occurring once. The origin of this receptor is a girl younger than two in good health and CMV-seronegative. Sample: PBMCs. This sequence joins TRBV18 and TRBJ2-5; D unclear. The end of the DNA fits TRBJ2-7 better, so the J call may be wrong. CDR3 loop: CASSPLSYEQYF. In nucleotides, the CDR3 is TGTGCCAGCTCACCACTATCTTACGAGCAGTACTTC.